Sequencing of this TCR beta chain was carried out in a study of OX40 agonist ivuxolimab in advanced cancers. Study observations and caveats: Some nonresponders also had low normalized T-cell clonal expansion. Averaging showed that CD8+ T cells had more expanded clones than CD4+ did.

Comments on this clone: As yet, its antigen is unknown.

Per germline, CDR1 MNHEY and CDR2 SMNVEV (reference sequence). Losses at the gene ends were 4 bases for V and 5 bases for J; bases not matched to a gene: 7. This CDR3 has 14 amino acids. At cycle 4 day 1, cycle 7 day 1, and baseline, blood was sampled. Repertoires were generated with immunoSEQ multiplex PCR, while TCRdb's copy carries only in-frame clones and drops some. The sample lists about 40,000 clones; 70% to 80% were seen once. The sequences come from CD4+ or CD8+ T cells sorted from blood, collected in a trial of the OX40 agonist ivuxolimab. The rearrangement joins TRBV27 to TRBJ1-1, with 7 nucleotides matching TRBD1. The clonotype was recovered from an adult with an advanced solid tumor such as melanoma, head and neck, liver or kidney cancer. The CDR3 nucleotides are TGTGCCAGCAGTTCGGAACAGGGGTTGACTGAAGCTTTCTTT. Amino acids: CASSSEQGLTEAFF.